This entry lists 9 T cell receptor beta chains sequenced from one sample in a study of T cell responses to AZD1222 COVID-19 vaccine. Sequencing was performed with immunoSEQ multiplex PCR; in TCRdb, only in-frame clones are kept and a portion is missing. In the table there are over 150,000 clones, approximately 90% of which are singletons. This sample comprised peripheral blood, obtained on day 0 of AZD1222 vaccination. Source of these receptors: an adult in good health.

CDR3 region: CASSFRGGYGYTF. The CDR3 nucleotides read TGTGCCAGCAGCTTCAGGGGCGGCTATGGCTACACCTTC. The chain has TRBV7-9 and TRBJ1-2; maybe TRBD1 (6 bases). The CDR3 spans 13 residues. The germline CDR1 and CDR2 sequences are SEHNR and FQNEAQ (reference sequence). V lost 3 bases to trimming and J lost 4 bases, with 9 bases between them.

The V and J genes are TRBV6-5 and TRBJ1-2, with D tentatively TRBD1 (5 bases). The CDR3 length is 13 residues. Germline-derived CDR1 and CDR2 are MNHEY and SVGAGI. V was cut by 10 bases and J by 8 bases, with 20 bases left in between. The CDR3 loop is CATKEAAGQGYTF. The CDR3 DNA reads TGTGCCACCAAGGAGGCGGCAGGGCAAGGCTACACCTTC.

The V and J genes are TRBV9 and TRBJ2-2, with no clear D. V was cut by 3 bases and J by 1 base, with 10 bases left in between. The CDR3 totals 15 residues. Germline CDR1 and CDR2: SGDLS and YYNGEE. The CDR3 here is CASSALTRNTGELFF. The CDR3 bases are TGTGCCAGCAGCGCCCTTACAAGGAACACCGGGGAGCTGTTTTTT.

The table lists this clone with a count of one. The CDR3 is CASSAPAGGPAYEQYF. CDR3 sequence (DNA): TGTGCCAGCAGTGCCCCGGCGGGGGGCCCTGCCTACGAGCAGTACTTC. The chain combines TRBV6-1 with TRBJ2-7; 8 bases line up with TRBD2. J lost 2 bases, V lost 4 bases, and 10 bases had no gene match. The length of the CDR3 is 16 residues. The germline gives CDR1 MNHNS, CDR2 SASEGT.

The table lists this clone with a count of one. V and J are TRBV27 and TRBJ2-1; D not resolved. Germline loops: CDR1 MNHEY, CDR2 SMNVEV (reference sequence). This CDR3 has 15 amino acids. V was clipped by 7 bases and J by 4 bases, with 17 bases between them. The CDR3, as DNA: TGTGCCAGCAACCCCCTCGGGCCCAATTACAATGAGCAGTTCTTC. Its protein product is CASNPLGPNYNEQFF.

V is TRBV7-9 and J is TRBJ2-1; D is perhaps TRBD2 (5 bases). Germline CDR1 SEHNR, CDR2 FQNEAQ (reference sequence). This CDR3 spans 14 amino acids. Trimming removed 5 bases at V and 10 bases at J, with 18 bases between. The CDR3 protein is CASSPHAGSDEQFF. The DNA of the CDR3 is TGTGCCAGCAGCCCACATGCGGGTTCCGACGAGCAGTTCTTC.

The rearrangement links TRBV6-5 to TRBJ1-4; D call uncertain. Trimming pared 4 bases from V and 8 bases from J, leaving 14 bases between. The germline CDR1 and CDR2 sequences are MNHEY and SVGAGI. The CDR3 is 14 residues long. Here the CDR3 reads CASSFTRGGEKLFF. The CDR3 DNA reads TGTGCCAGCAGTTTCACCCGGGGTGGGGAAAAACTGTTTTTT.

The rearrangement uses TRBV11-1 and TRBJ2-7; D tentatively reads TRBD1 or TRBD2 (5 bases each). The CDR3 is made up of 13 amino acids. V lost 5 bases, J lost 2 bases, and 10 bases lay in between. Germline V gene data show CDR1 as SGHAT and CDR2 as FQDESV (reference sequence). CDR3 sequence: CASSGDRPYEQYF. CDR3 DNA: TGTGCCAGCAGCGGGGACCGTCCCTACGAGCAGTACTTC.

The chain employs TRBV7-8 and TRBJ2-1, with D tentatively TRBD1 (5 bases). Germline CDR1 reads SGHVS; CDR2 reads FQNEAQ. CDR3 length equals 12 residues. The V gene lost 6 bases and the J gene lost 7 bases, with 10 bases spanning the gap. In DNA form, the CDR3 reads TGTGCCAGCAGGATGGGGCTGAATGAGCAGTTCTTC. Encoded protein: CASRMGLNEQFF. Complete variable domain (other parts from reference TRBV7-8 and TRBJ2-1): GAGVSQSPRYKVAKRGQDVALRCDPISGHVSLFWYQQALGQGPEFLTYFQNEAQLDKSGLPSDRFFAERPEGSVSTLKIQRTQQEDSAVYLCASRMGLNEQFFGPGTRLTVL.